Listed here is a single T cell receptor (beta chain). The antigen it recognizes is unknown. Per-base qualities were not stored, and no clone one base away is much larger. The sample is drawn from a study of vaccination and CD4 T cells after COVID-19 (dated by TCRdb to the early 2020s). About the investigation overall: Convalescent patients had a positive SARS-CoV-2 result on nasal swab PCR, and of these patients, under ten had mild disease and one had severe disease. The convalescent cohort included six males and four females, with two Hispanic individuals, seven Caucasians, two Asians and one multiracial person. Each participant got two doses of either the Pfizer-BioNTech BNT162b2 vaccine (n=8) or the Moderna mRNA-1273 vaccine (n=2). Post-COVID blood samples were collected from convalescent patients a median of roughly 100 days after diagnosis, with a range of about 35 to 180 days. Post-vaccine blood samples were obtained a median of approximately 74 days after the second vaccine dose, with a range of about 14 to 241 days. Overlapping spike peptide pools from SARS-CoV-2 and from the common cold coronaviruses HCoV-NL63, HCoV-OC43 and HCoV-229E were used as culture stimuli. Control cultures received a CEFX viral epitope pool as the positive control, an HIV-1 Nef peptide pool as the negative control, or no peptide. In ten to eleven COVID-19 convalescent patients and a handful of infection-naive healthy vaccine recipients, the spike-specific CD4+ TCR repertoire before mRNA vaccination was compared with the repertoire after mRNA vaccination. Points the paper makes about the study in general: In convalescent patients, a median around 86% of post-vaccine SARS-CoV-2-reactive clones were detected only after vaccination, and vaccine-specific priming was suggested by this finding. Only a relatively small number of convalescent patients were included in the study, and early timepoints following natural infection were not analyzed. An increase in the median number of SARS-CoV-2-reactive clonotypes from around 20 after infection to a few dozen after vaccination was observed, but the change was not found to be significant. Of the vaccine-specific clones in convalescent patients, 304 of 307, or nearly all, reacted only to SARS-CoV-2 spike and did not cross-react with common cold coronaviruses.

Trimming accounts for 1 base at V and 9 bases at J, while the number of junction bases matched to no gene is 11. The CDR3 runs 15 residues from the cysteine to the phenylalanine. This entry keeps only the CDR3 DNA: 45 bases, framed from base 1. CDR1 is given as DFQATT and CDR2 as SNEGSKA, both from the germline V gene (reference sequence). Library preparation was by PCR. DNA from cultured CD4+ T cells underwent TCR sequencing with the Oncomine TCR Beta short-read assay at the Johns Hopkins FTIC core. The QIAamp micro DNA kit was used to extract genomic DNA from the cultured CD4+ T cells. Oncomine TCR Beta libraries from cultured CD4+ T cells were pooled using unique dual indexes and sequenced on an Illumina iSeq 100. Per the authors' processing: Non-productive sequences were removed, and CDR3s not starting with C, not ending with F or W, or shorter than 7 amino acids were discarded. Antigen-specific clonotypes were identified using the MANAFEST web application through comparison of peptide-stimulated wells with reference and other culture wells. For a clone to be called positive, the clone needed an FDR below 0.05, an odds ratio above 5, and a productive frequency above 0.1% in at least two of three replicate wells. Clonotypes that were significantly expanded in both SARS-CoV-2 spike wells and at least one common cold coronavirus spike condition were defined as cross-reactive. CDR3 homology was assessed with Levenshtein distances (stringdist) and unrooted phylogenetic trees (ape) in R version 3.6.1. Using fastp trimming at Q25 and MiXCR clonotype assembly, TCRdb reanalyzed the public sequencing data and kept in-frame beta chains. CDR3 protein sequences are deduplicated, and each keeps its most common genes and DNA. What appears here as the V and J calls and clone size reflects TCRdb's work, not the paper's. Within this sample are some 15,000 distinct CDR3 sequences, with roughly 76% of them counted one time only. 20% to 25% of the sample goes to the ten largest clones.

This sample's treatment or condition label indicates: roughly 11-day PBMC culture with coronavirus spike peptide pools or control peptides (ViraFEST assay). The study used the ViraFEST assay, which expanded antigen-specific T cells with peptide pools and then identified expanded clonotypes by TCR sequencing. The positive SARS-CoV-2 PCR tests of the convalescent patients were dated from March to December 2020, before the Alpha, Beta and Delta variants emerged in the United States. Roughly 2.1 million PBMCs per well were cultured in IMDM with roughly 4.8% human AB serum and approximately 10 IU/ml IL-2, plus 10 ug/ml peptide pools. On days 3 and 7, half of the culture medium was replaced with fresh IL-2-containing medium. After approximately eleven days of culture, CD4+ T cells were isolated by negative selection with the EasySep CD4+ T cell isolation kit. PBMCs were separated from whole blood using Ficoll-Paque Plus gradient centrifugation and then either used fresh or cryopreserved at -140C. Each culture condition was generally run in triplicate wells.

The sequencing sample was made of CD4+ T cells from blood, cultured in vitro. This receptor was obtained from a human donor who had recovered from COVID-19. Recombination linked TRBV20-1 to TRBJ2-1, and TRBD2 matches 8 of the central bases. CDR3 region: CSARVGGGRTGEQFF. The sequenced DNA: TGCAGTGCTAGAGTTGGTGGCGGGAGGACCGGTGAGCAGTTCTTC.